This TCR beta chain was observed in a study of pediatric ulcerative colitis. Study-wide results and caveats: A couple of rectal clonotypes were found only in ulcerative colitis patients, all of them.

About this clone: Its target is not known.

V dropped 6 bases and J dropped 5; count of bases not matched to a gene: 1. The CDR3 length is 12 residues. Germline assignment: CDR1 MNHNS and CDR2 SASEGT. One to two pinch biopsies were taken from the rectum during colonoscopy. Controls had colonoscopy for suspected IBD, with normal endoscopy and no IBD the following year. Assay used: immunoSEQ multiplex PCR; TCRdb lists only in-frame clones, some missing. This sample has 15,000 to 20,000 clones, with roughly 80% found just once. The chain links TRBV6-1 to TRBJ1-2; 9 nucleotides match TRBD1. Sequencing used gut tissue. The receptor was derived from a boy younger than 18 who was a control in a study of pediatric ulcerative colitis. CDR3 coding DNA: TGTGCCAGCAGCGGGACAGGGTATGGCTACACCTTC. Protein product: CASSGTGYGYTF.